Each of the 18 T cell receptor beta chains below was sequenced from the same sample in a study of blood T cell repertoires in COVID-19. Assay used: immunoSEQ multiplex PCR; TCRdb lists only in-frame clones, some missing. This table holds about 280,000 clones, 70% to 90% found once. What was sequenced was peripheral blood. The receptors shown here come from a man aged 45-65 years with active or convalescent COVID-19.

The chain employs TRBV4-1 and TRBJ1-6; tentatively, D is TRBD1 (5 bases). The CDR3 runs to 15 residues. The germline V gene encodes CDR1 MGHRA and CDR2 YSYEKL. V lost 7 bases to trimming and J lost 7 bases, with 17 bases between them. The CDR3 sequence: CASTPDGGGNSPLHF. In DNA, the CDR3 is TGCGCCAGCACCCCGGACGGGGGTGGCAATTCACCCCTCCACTTT.

The chain combines TRBV6-1 with TRBJ2-7; a possible D gene is TRBD1 (6 bases). Germline V gives CDR1 MNHNS, CDR2 SASEGT. Trimming left V 1 base short and J 2 bases short, with 9 bases between. This CDR3 contains 14 residues. In DNA form, the CDR3 reads TGTGCCAGCAGTGAAGATACAGGGACCTACGAGCAGTACTTC. Protein product: CASSEDTGTYEQYF.

The rearrangement uses TRBV7-8 and TRBJ1-5; perhaps TRBD1 as D (5 bases). V lost 1 base and J lost 3, with 7 bases in between. The CDR3 runs 14 residues. CDR1 is SGHVS, CDR2 FQNEAQ, per germline. As DNA, the CDR3 is TGTGCCAGCAGCTTAGAACAGGTCAATCAGCCCCAGCATTTT. This translates into CASSLEQVNQPQHF.

The rearrangement uses TRBV5-5 and TRBJ1-1, with TRBD1 as a possible D gene (5 bases). Germline V gives CDR1 SGHKS, CDR2 YYEKEE (reference sequence). The CDR3 is 16 amino acids. The V end was cut by 5 bases, the J end by 0 bases, with 17 bases between. The CDR3 coding sequence is TGTGCCAGCAGACGTGACGGGGGAAAAATGAACACTGAAGCTTTCTTT. Translated: CASRRDGGKMNTEAFF.

The chain recombines TRBV9 with TRBJ2-1; 9 nucleotides match TRBD2. The germline gives CDR1 SGDLS, CDR2 YYNGEE. The CDR3 contains 16 residues. V shed 2 bases, J shed 8 bases, and the junction held 11 bases outside the gene matches. Written as DNA, the CDR3 is TGTGCCAGCAGCGTCCAAGCGGGAGGAAATATCCATGAGCAGTTCTTC. It specifies CASSVQAGGNIHEQFF.

The chain uses TRBV10-3 and TRBJ2-7; 8 bases map to TRBD2. Per germline, CDR1 ENHRY and CDR2 SYGVKD. There are 16 residues in the CDR3. V gave up 10 bases and J gave up 2 bases; unmatched junction bases: 16. The CDR3 bases are TGTGCCACCTCACCAGGACTAGCCGAGCCAGCCTACGAGCAGTACTTC. Its protein product is CATSPGLAEPAYEQYF.

This clone was found a few times. J is TRBJ1-4 and V is TRBV5-1; weak D call: TRBD1 (6 bases). Trimming took 4 bases from V and 7 from J, leaving 17 bases between them. The CDR3 length is 15 residues. Germline V CDR1 and CDR2: SGHRS, YFSETQ. CDR3 nucleotides: TGCGCCAGCAGCCGGACAGCCGCCGTGGGTGAAAAACTGTTTTTT. Amino acid sequence: CASSRTAAVGEKLFF. Filled out from reference TRBV5-1 and TRBJ1-4, the complete variable domain reads KAGVTQTPRYLIKTRGQQVTLSCSPISGHRSVSWYQQTPGQGLQFLFEYFSETQRNKGNFPGRFSGRQFSNSRSEMNVSTLELGDSALYLCASSRTAAVGEKLFFGSGTQLSVL.

V and J are TRBV20-1 and TRBJ1-5, with D perhaps matching TRBD1 (5 bases). Germline CDR1 and CDR2: DFQATT and SNEGSKA (reference sequence). The CDR3 is made up of 11 amino acids. V was cut by 5 bases and J by 12 bases, with 14 bases left in between. The CDR3 DNA follows: TGCAGTGCTCTACGGGGGGAGCGCCAGCATTTT. Translated: CSALRGERQHF.

This clone was found a few times. V is TRBV19 and J is TRBJ2-6; 9 bases line up with TRBD1. The CDR3 loop spans 16 amino acids. V lost 9 bases and J lost 4; bases outside the gene matches: 10. Germline values: CDR1 LNHDA, CDR2 SQIVND (reference sequence). CDR3: CASSRQGVGGANVLTF. DNA of the CDR3: TGTGCCAGCTCCCGACAGGGGGTAGGAGGGGCCAACGTCCTGACTTTC.

V usage is TRBV19 and J usage is TRBJ1-3, with unresolved D. The CDR3 has 14 residues. Trimming removed 3 bases at V and 4 bases at J, with 10 bases between. CDR1 LNHDA and CDR2 SQIVND come from the germline V gene (reference sequence). The CDR3 spells CASSIFAGGNTIYF. For the CDR3, the DNA is TGTGCCAGTAGTATTTTCGCAGGAGGAAACACCATATATTTT.

Notes on this clone: In the same sample, other DNA sequences code for this CDR3. This chain connects TRBV6-6 to TRBJ1-3; no clear D gene. The V end lost 0 bases, the J end lost 1 base, and 7 bases lay between the germline ends. In germline, CDR1 is MNHNY, CDR2 SVGAGI (reference sequence). CDR3 length: 15 residues. The CDR3: CASSYSGGSGNTIYF. The CDR3 region has the DNA TGTGCCAGCAGTTACTCGGGAGGGTCTGGAAACACCATATATTTT.

The rearrangement uses TRBV11-2 and TRBJ1-2; D remains ambiguous. V lost 1 base to trimming and J lost 1 base, with 16 bases between them. Germline values: CDR1 SGHAT, CDR2 FQNNGV. This CDR3 is built from 17 residues. The DNA of the CDR3 is TGTGCCAGCAGCTTAGCCCCTTATCGGTCCGATAACTATGGCTACACCTTC. It specifies CASSLAPYRSDNYGYTF.

The gene calls are TRBV9 and TRBJ1-2; 8 nucleotides align to TRBD1. Germline trimming cut 4 bases from V and 6 bases from J; bases unmatched to any gene: 8. Germline CDR1 and CDR2: SGDLS and YYNGEE. The CDR3 contains 14 residues. This chain's CDR3 is CASSQGAQEHGYTF. The CDR3 nucleotides read TGTGCCAGCAGCCAGGGGGCGCAGGAGCATGGCTACACCTTC. The full variable domain, its missing parts supplied by reference TRBV9 and TRBJ1-2, is DSGVTQTPKHLITATGQRVTLRCSPRSGDLSVYWYQQSLDQGLQFLIQYYNGEERAKGNILERFSAQQFPDLHSELNLSSLELGDSALYFCASSQGAQEHGYTFGSGTRLTVV.

In this sample, this clone turned up a few times. At one of its ends the junction is not consistent with the germline gene, which may arise from a read error. V is TRBV7-9 and J is TRBJ2-7; tentative D call: TRBD1 (5 bases). The CDR3 extends over 19 amino acids. Germline V gene lookup returns CDR1 SEHNR and CDR2 FQNEAQ (reference sequence). CDR3 coding DNA: TGTGCCAGCAGCTCTAGTCAGGGTAAAGCCCCTTCATCCTCCTCCGAGCAGTACTTC. Protein product: CASSSSQGKAPSSSSEQYF.

This chain joins TRBV5-8 and TRBJ1-5; D is possibly TRBD1 (5 bases). Deletions cut 1 base from V and 2 bases from J, with 10 bases between. The CDR3 is made up of 15 amino acids. Germline CDR1 and CDR2: SGHTS and YDEGEE. The CDR3, as DNA: TGTGCCAGCAGCTTGATCGGGGGAGGCAATCAGCCCCAGCATTTT. It encodes CASSLIGGGNQPQHF.

The V and J genes are TRBV5-4 and TRBJ1-2, with TRBD1 matching 8 bases. The V and J ends lost 3 bases and 8 bases, in that order; junction bases with no gene match: 6. Germline lookup yields CDR1 SGHNT and CDR2 YYREEE (reference sequence). The CDR3 runs 13 residues. CDR3 sequence (DNA): TGTGCCAGCAGCTCGGACAGGGAGGCCGGCTACACCTTC. Its protein product is CASSSDREAGYTF.

On this clone: Other DNA sequences in the same sample also yield this CDR3. V and J are TRBV20-1 and TRBJ1-2; 9 positions agree with TRBD1. The V gene end was trimmed by 3 bases and the J gene end by 5 bases; junction bases not matched to a gene: 10. The CDR3 runs to 15 residues. In germline, CDR1 is DFQATT, CDR2 SNEGSKA (reference sequence). The CDR3 bases are TGCAGTGCTAGTCCCGGACAGGGGAAGAGGTATGGCTACACCTTC. It specifies CSASPGQGKRYGYTF.

This sequence joins TRBV4-2 and TRBJ2-7, with a weak D call TRBD2 (6 bases). CDR3 length equals 15 residues. Per the germline V gene, CDR1 is LGHNA and CDR2 is YNFKEQ. V lost 0 bases and J lost 3, with 12 bases in between. CDR3 protein: CASSQDWGGDYEQYF. The CDR3 DNA is TGTGCCAGCAGCCAAGATTGGGGCGGGGACTACGAGCAGTACTTC.